This is a list of T cell receptor beta chains from one sample in a study of naive and memory T cell subsets. MiXCR, run by TCRdb on the 5' RACE reads, gives a single entry per CDR3 protein. Among 55,000 to 70,000 distinct CDR3 sequences listed, around 7.7% were seen once. Receptors were obtained from a male donor in good health. Each CDR3 is given with its conserved first and last residue. D genes are given only for firm matches. The size of a clone is reported for some rows only, either as once, few or many, or as a class for expanded clones.

cdr3_nt	cdr3_aa	clone_size	d_call	v_call	j_call
TGCAGCGTTAGACCTATGGACGGAACCTACGAGCAGTACTTC	CSVRPMDGTYEQYF	medium-sized	.	TRBV29-1	TRBJ2-7
TGTGCCAGCAGCCTTAGACAGGGGGTCGTCTATGGCTACACCTTC	CASSLRQGVVYGYTF	many	TRBD1	TRBV3-1	TRBJ1-2
TGTGCCAGCAGCCAAGCGGTTAGCGGGACATTTTCGAACACCGGGGAGCTGTTTTTT	CASSQAVSGTFSNTGELFF	few	TRBD2	TRBV3-1	TRBJ2-2
TGTGCCACCTACCCCGAGGGAGGATCCAAAAACATTCAGTACTTC	CATYPEGGSKNIQYF	few	.	TRBV6-1	TRBJ2-4
TGTGCCAGTAGTAATCTCAAGACCCCCACAGATACGCAGTATTTT	CASSNLKTPTDTQYF	few	.	TRBV19	TRBJ2-3
TGCGCCAGCAGCCAGGACGGGGGCCTCTCCTACGAGCAGTACTTC	CASSQDGGLSYEQYF	.	.	TRBV4-1	TRBJ2-7
TGTGCCAGCAGCTTCGCAGGTTTTGCCACTGAAGCTTTCTTT	CASSFAGFATEAFF	many	.	TRBV13	TRBJ1-1
TGCAGCGCCGCGGGACTAGCGGGGAGGGGGGGCACAGATACGCAGTATTTT	CSAAGLAGRGGTDTQYF	.	TRBD2	TRBV29-1	TRBJ2-3
TGTGCCAGCAGTCCACCGGGACTAGCAGTCTACGAGCAGTACTTC	CASSPPGLAVYEQYF	.	TRBD2	TRBV2	TRBJ2-7
TGCGCCACCAGGACGGGGGGCAACACTGAAGCTTTCTTT	CATRTGGNTEAFF	.	.	TRBV5-1	TRBJ1-1
TGCGCCAGCAGCTTGGGAGGAAATGAAAAACTGTTTTTT	CASSLGGNEKLFF	many	.	TRBV5-1	TRBJ1-4
TGTGCCAGCAGTTTCACAGGTTTCTACGAGCAGTACTTC	CASSFTGFYEQYF	.	.	TRBV12-3/TRBV12-4	TRBJ2-7
TGTGCCAGCAGCCCCTTCGGGACTAGCTACAATGAGCAGTTCTTC	CASSPFGTSYNEQFF	many	TRBD2	TRBV7-2	TRBJ2-1
TGTGCCTGGGTCTCCCTAGACTCTATAAATGAGTGGCAGTTCTTC	CAWVSLDSINEWQFF	.	.	TRBV30	TRBJ2-1
TGCAGTGCTAGGGCCACAGGGGTAGAGACTGAAGCTTTCTTT	CSARATGVETEAFF	.	TRBD1	TRBV20-1	TRBJ1-1
TGCAGTGCCCGGAGGGGTGGTGGAAACACCATATATTTT	CSARRGGGNTIYF	many	.	TRBV20-1	TRBJ1-3
TGTGCCAGCAGCCCTGGGCTCGGTTACTACGAGCAGTACTTC	CASSPGLGYYEQYF	.	.	TRBV7-2	TRBJ2-7
TGTGCCAGCAGTGAAAGGCGGGGGGCGTCGACTTTCTTT	CASSERRGASTFF	many	.	TRBV6-1	TRBJ1-1
TGTGCCAGCAGTTTTTCAGGGGCCCTCTATGGCTACACCTTC	CASSFSGALYGYTF	many	.	TRBV6-6	TRBJ1-2
TGCAGTGCTAGAGATCGGGCGGAGAGCACAGATACGCAGTATTTT	CSARDRAESTDTQYF	few	.	TRBV20-1	TRBJ2-3
TGTGCCAGCAGCCTATTTTACTCTGGGGCCAACGTCCTGACTTTC	CASSLFYSGANVLTF	.	.	TRBV14	TRBJ2-6
TGCGCCAGCAGCTCAGGACAGGGTGGTACCCTAAGCTCCTACAATGAGCAGTTCTTC	CASSSGQGGTLSSYNEQFF	.	TRBD1	TRBV5-1	TRBJ2-1
TGCGCCAGCAGCTTGACTGGACAGGGGGCTAATCAGCCCCAGCATTTT	CASSLTGQGANQPQHF	.	TRBD1	TRBV5-1	TRBJ1-5
TGCAGCGACCGGGACACTTTGAGCGAGCAGTACTTC	CSDRDTLSEQYF	.	.	TRBV29-1	TRBJ2-7
TGCGCCAGCAGCTTGGAGGTTGGGGAGGTGAACACTGAAGCTTTCTTT	CASSLEVGEVNTEAFF	few	.	TRBV5-1	TRBJ1-1
TGTGCCAGCAGCTCTAGCGGGAGGGCCCGGGAGACCCAGTACTTC	CASSSSGRARETQYF	.	TRBD2	TRBV2	TRBJ2-5
TGCGCCAGCAGCTGGACTAGCGGGGTCTATGAGCAGTTCTTC	CASSWTSGVYEQFF	many	TRBD2	TRBV5-1	TRBJ2-1
TGTGCCAGCAGTTACGGGACAGGACTTAGAACCGGGGAGCTGTTTTTT	CASSYGTGLRTGELFF	.	TRBD1	TRBV6-2/TRBV6-3	TRBJ2-2
TGTGCCAGCAAACGACGACAGGGCACGGGCACCGGGGAGCTGTTTTTT	CASKRRQGTGTGELFF	.	TRBD1	TRBV6-2/TRBV6-3	TRBJ2-2
TGTGCCAGCAGCATATCAGGGGGTGGTTTGACAGATACGCAGTATTTT	CASSISGGGLTDTQYF	few	TRBD1	TRBV7-8	TRBJ2-3
TGCGCCAGCAAAAGATATCGGGGGGGCACAGATACGCAGTATTTT	CASKRYRGGTDTQYF	.	TRBD2	TRBV10-2	TRBJ2-3
TGTGCCAGCAGTTACTTACGGGCCCCCTACGAGCAGTACTTC	CASSYLRAPYEQYF	many	.	TRBV6-5	TRBJ2-7
TGTGCCAGCAGCTTCCTACTGACTAGCGGGAGCCCCCGCACAGATACGCAGTATTTT	CASSFLLTSGSPRTDTQYF	many	TRBD2	TRBV7-6	TRBJ2-3
TGTGCCAGCAGTTACGAGTTTTCAACAAACCCGGTCGCAACTAATGAAAAACTGTTTTTT	CASSYEFSTNPVATNEKLFF	many	.	TRBV6-5	TRBJ1-4
TGTGCCAGCAGCTCCGGACAGGGACGATACGAGCAGTACTTC	CASSSGQGRYEQYF	few	TRBD1	TRBV5-6	TRBJ2-7
TGTGCCAGTAGTGCCGGTGGGGAGCTGTTTTTT	CASSAGGELFF	few	.	TRBV19	TRBJ2-2
TGTGCCAGCAGCTTGGAAGACGGGAGGGCCCAAAATGAGCAGTTCTTC	CASSLEDGRAQNEQFF	.	TRBD2	TRBV5-5	TRBJ2-1
TGTGCCAGCAGTTTGGGACGATCGGATTCACCCCTCCACTTT	CASSLGRSDSPLHF	few	.	TRBV12-3/TRBV12-4	TRBJ1-6
TGCGCCAGCAGCTTGTGGGGGGAGAGGGACAATGAGCAGTTCTTC	CASSLWGERDNEQFF	.	.	TRBV5-1	TRBJ2-1
TGCAGTGCTAGAAGGGAGTGGGAGCAGTACTTC	CSARREWEQYF	few	.	TRBV20-1	TRBJ2-7
TGTGCCAGCAGTTTATCCAGGGGAGAGACCCAGTACTTC	CASSLSRGETQYF	many	.	TRBV27	TRBJ2-5
TGTGCCAGCAGCGATCCAGGGCTGGCCGGGGAGCTGTTTTTT	CASSDPGLAGELFF	.	.	TRBV11-2	TRBJ2-2
TGTGCCAGCAGTTACCCGGACATCGCTGGGGAGACCCAGTACTTC	CASSYPDIAGETQYF	few	.	TRBV6-6	TRBJ2-5
TGTGCCAGCTCGCGGGAGAACCCTCTCCTATACAATGAGCAGTTCTTC	CASSRENPLLYNEQFF	.	TRBD2	TRBV5-4	TRBJ2-1
TGTGCCAGCTCACCGGAACAGGGGGGAGGGAAAACTGAAGCTTTCTTT	CASSPEQGGGKTEAFF	.	TRBD1	TRBV18	TRBJ1-1
TGTGCCACCTGGGAACTAGCGGACCCCCGGCGGACCGGGGAGCTGTTTTTT	CATWELADPRRTGELFF	few	TRBD2	TRBV6-1	TRBJ2-2
TGTGCCAGCAGCCAATCTGCCGCAGGCGCCCCCGGCTACACCTTC	CASSQSAAGAPGYTF	many	.	TRBV3-1	TRBJ1-2
TGCAGTGCTAGTCGGACAGGGGGCAGGTACGAGCAGTACTTC	CSASRTGGRYEQYF	few	TRBD1	TRBV20-1	TRBJ2-7
TGTGCCAGCAACGAACAGTCAGGGGCCGCGGGAAACACCATATATTTT	CASNEQSGAAGNTIYF	few	.	TRBV6-6	TRBJ1-3
TGTGCCAGCAGCATATTGGACACTGAAGCTTTCTTT	CASSILDTEAFF	many	.	TRBV6-6	TRBJ1-1
TGCAGTGCTAGAACGGGACTAGCGCCCTACAATGAGCAGTTCTTC	CSARTGLAPYNEQFF	many	TRBD2	TRBV20-1	TRBJ2-1
TGTGCCACCAGCAGAGATAGTCTAGCGCCAAGCTCTGGAAACACCATATATTTT	CATSRDSLAPSSGNTIYF	few	.	TRBV15	TRBJ1-3
TGTGCCAGCAGCCAAAACATGCATTACACTGAAGCTTTCTTT	CASSQNMHYTEAFF	many	.	TRBV3-1	TRBJ1-1
TGCAGCGTTGAAGATTGGAGACCGGGACTAGTGTTTGATACGCAGTATTTT	CSVEDWRPGLVFDTQYF	many	TRBD2	TRBV29-1	TRBJ2-3
TGTGCCAGTAGTATAAAACGGACGAACACCGGGGAGCTGTTTTTT	CASSIKRTNTGELFF	.	.	TRBV19	TRBJ2-2